A single sample is the source of the 10 T cell receptor beta chains below, sequenced in a study of CD8+CD57+ T cells in acquired aplastic anemia. Genomic DNA was employed as the template in profiling TCR beta VDJ and CDR3. TCRdb passed the reads through MiXCR, listing each CDR3 protein once. The sample records roughly 170,000 distinct CDR3 sequences, about 44% being singletons. Whoever was chosen for sequencing had shown CD8+CD57+ cell expansion by flow cytometry. The sequencing sample was made of sorted CD4+, CD8+, or CD8+CD57+ T cells (not recorded which) from PBMCs. The receptors were gathered from a human donor with aplastic anemia.

The CDR3 coding sequence is TGTGCCAGTACGGTCGGGACAGGGGGCTGGCAGCCCCAGCATTTT. It translates to CASTVGTGGWQPQHF. The chain carries TRBV19 and TRBJ1-5; 12 nucleotides match TRBD1. This CDR3 is built from 15 residues. Looked up from germline, CDR1 is LNHDA and CDR2 is SQIVND (reference sequence). Trimming cost V 7 bases and J 7 bases; bases outside gene matches: 8.

A word on this clonotype: The germline gene is not matched at one end of the junction; a read error may be the cause. The chain is built from TRBV5-1 and TRBJ1-1; 7 nucleotides agree with TRBD1. The CDR3 is 15 amino acids. CDR1 and CDR2 (germline): SGHRS, YFSETQ. Here the CDR3 reads CASSPQQGMNTEAFF. For the CDR3, the DNA is TGCGCAAGCAGCCCGCAACAGGGGATGAACACTGAAGCTTTCTTT.

This clonotype was detected only once. J is TRBJ2-2 and V is TRBV5-1, with D tentatively TRBD1 (7 bases). This CDR3 comprises 15 residues. V gave up 3 bases and J gave up 4 bases, with 13 bases separating them. CDR1 and CDR2 from the germline V gene are SGHRS and YFSETQ. The CDR3 sequence: CASSSQGGGTGELFF. DNA of the CDR3: TGCGCCAGCAGCTCTCAGGGGGGAGGCACCGGGGAGCTGTTTTTT.

Comment on this clonotype: Possible read error: a much larger clone is one base away. The chain links TRBV12-3 or TRBV12-4 to TRBJ1-2; TRBD1 matches 8 bases. The V segment lost 7 bases and the J segment 2 bases; nucleotides outside the gene matches: 9. The CDR3 consists of 15 residues. CDR3 sequence (DNA): TGTGCCAGCACCCCCTGGGGACAGGAGAACTATGGCTACACCTTC. Protein sequence: CASTPWGQENYGYTF.

This sequence joins TRBV19 and TRBJ2-7; D possibly corresponds to TRBD1 (5 bases). The V gene's germline CDR1 is LNHDA and CDR2 SQIVND (reference sequence). The CDR3 runs to 14 residues. Between the trimmed V and J ends, which lost 4 bases and 3 bases, there was a span of 13 bases. DNA for the CDR3: TGTGCCAGTAGTACTATGCGACAGAACTACGAGCAGTACTTC. This gives the protein CASSTMRQNYEQYF.

V is TRBV6-1 and J is TRBJ1-1; possibly TRBD1 for D (6 bases). Trimming pared 7 bases from V and 0 bases from J, leaving 12 bases between. The CDR3 length is 14 residues. Germline V CDR1 and CDR2: MNHNS, SASEGT. CDR3 in amino acids: CASITGTLNTEAFF. The CDR3 DNA sequence: TGTGCCAGCATTACAGGGACCCTGAACACTGAAGCTTTCTTT.

The V call is TRBV5-1, the J call TRBJ1-2; 7 bases are a match to TRBD1. With V trimmed by 1 base and J by 8 bases, 11 bases remained unmatched. Germline CDR1 reads SGHRS; CDR2 reads YFSETQ. There are 15 residues in the CDR3. The CDR3 protein is CASSLQTGETVGYTF. The CDR3 DNA reads as TGCGCCAGCAGCTTGCAAACAGGGGAAACTGTCGGCTACACCTTC.

The CDR3 nucleotides read TGTGCCAGTAGTCGATGGGAGGAAGGTCAGCCCCAGCATTTT. The encoded protein is CASSRWEEGQPQHF. The V and J genes are TRBV19 and TRBJ1-5, with no clear D. The CDR3 runs 14 residues. V lost 5 bases and J lost 6, with 14 bases in between. Germline CDR1 and CDR2: LNHDA and SQIVND (reference sequence).

A word on this clonotype: Its ends do not fully match the called genes, so a read error is possible. As DNA, the CDR3 is TGTGCCATCAGTGAAGCGCAGGGTGTTGACATTCAGTACTTC. It yields the protein CAISEAQGVDIQYF. The genes are TRBV6-1 and TRBJ2-4, with a weak D call TRBD1 (5 bases). The germline V gene encodes CDR1 MNHNS and CDR2 SASEGT. The CDR3 runs 14 residues.

The CDR3, as DNA: TGTGCCAGCAGTCTAACTGAGGGGAGGCAAAAACTGTTTTTT. Translating it yields CASSLTEGRQKLFF. The rearrangement uses TRBV2 and TRBJ1-4, with D perhaps matching TRBD1 (5 bases). Germline V CDR1 and CDR2: SNHLY, FYNNEI. The V and J ends lost 5 bases and 9 bases respectively, with 16 bases between them. This CDR3 region has 14 residues.